The clone carrying this T cell receptor (beta chain) appeared many times. These data originate in a study of beta chain features in type 1 diabetes. Expressed TCRB transcripts were sequenced after all isolated RNA was converted to cDNA. The table came from immunoSEQ multiplex PCR; TCRdb's copy has only in-frame clones and leaves some out. The sample carries under 450,000 clones, approximately 14% recorded once. The CDR3 has 16 amino acids. The V and J ends lost 2 bases and 4 bases, in that order; junction bases with no gene match: 5. This clonotype originated in a man younger than 40 in good health. The sample was naive CD4+ T cells from blood. This chain links TRBV23-1 with TRBJ2-1; TRBD2 agrees at 10 bases. TRBV23-1 is flagged as an ORF with uncertain function. CDR3 loop: CASSQASSGRYNEQFF. CDR3 coding DNA: TGCGCCAGCAGTCAAGCTTCTAGCGGGAGATACAATGAGCAGTTCTTC.